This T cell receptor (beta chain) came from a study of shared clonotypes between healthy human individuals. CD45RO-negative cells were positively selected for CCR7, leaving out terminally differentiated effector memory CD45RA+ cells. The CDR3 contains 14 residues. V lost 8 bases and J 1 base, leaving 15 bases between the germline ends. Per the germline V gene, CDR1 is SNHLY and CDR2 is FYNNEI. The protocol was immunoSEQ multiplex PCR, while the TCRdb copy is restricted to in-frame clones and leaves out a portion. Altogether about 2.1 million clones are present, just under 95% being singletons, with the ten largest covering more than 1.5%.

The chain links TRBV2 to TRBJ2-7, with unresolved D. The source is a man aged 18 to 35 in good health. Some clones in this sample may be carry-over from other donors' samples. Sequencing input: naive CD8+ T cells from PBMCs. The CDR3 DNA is TGTGCCAGCGGTAAAACCACCGAATCCTACGAGCAGTACTTC. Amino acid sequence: CASGKTTESYEQYF.